Following are 9 T cell receptor beta chains from one sample sequenced in a study of sequential checkpoint blockade in melanoma. Specified treatment: randomized to nivolumab then ipilimumab (arm A) or the reverse (arm B). The protocol was immunoSEQ multiplex PCR, while the TCRdb copy is restricted to in-frame clones and leaves out a portion. The table records approximately 9,000 clones, 60% to 75% of them present only once. The input for sequencing was CD8+ T cells sorted from blood (inferred from file names), taken from a patient given nivolumab and ipilimumab in sequence. These receptors all come from a human donor with melanoma.

This chain uses TRBV6-1 with TRBJ2-7; 14 nucleotides agree with TRBD2. Looked up from germline, CDR1 is MNHNS and CDR2 is SASEGT. V dropped 6 bases and J dropped 5; count of bases not matched to a gene: 3. The CDR3 length is 14 residues. The CDR3, as DNA: TGTGCCAGCAGCCCGGGACTAGCGGGGGACGAGCAGTACTTC. Translation: CASSPGLAGDEQYF.

J is TRBJ1-2 and V is TRBV12-5; 7 bases map to TRBD1. V was pared by 6 bases and J by 2 bases, with 9 bases of the junction left unmatched. This CDR3 is 15 amino acids long. Germline loops: CDR1 LGHNT, CDR2 FRNRAP. The CDR3 spells CASGPPTGPNYGYTF. CDR3 DNA sequence: TGTGCTAGTGGCCCCCCGACAGGGCCCAACTATGGCTACACCTTC. Supplemented by reference TRBV12-5 and TRBJ1-2, the full variable domain reads DARVTQTPRHKVTEMGQEVTMRCQPILGHNTVFWYRQTMMQGLELLAYFRNRAPLDDSGMPKDRFSAEMPDATLATLKIQPSEPRDSAVYFCASGPPTGPNYGYTFGSGTRLTVV.

The rearrangement uses TRBV28 and TRBJ2-1; D is uncertain. CDR1 is MDHEN, CDR2 SYDVKM, per germline. The CDR3 extends over 12 amino acids. The V end was cut by 6 bases, the J end by 9 bases, with 12 bases between. DNA of the CDR3: TGTGCCAGCAGCCCCGGGTGGGTTGAGCAGTTCTTC. Its translation is CASSPGWVEQFF.

The chain couples TRBV25-1 to TRBJ2-6, with unresolved D. With 1 base removed from V and 0 bases from J, the gap between germline ends came to 13 bases. CDR1 and CDR2 from the germline V gene are MGHDK and SYGVNS. CDR3 length: 18 residues. CDR3 sequence (DNA): TGTGCCAGCAGTGAATCTTTCCTCCACAGCTCTGGGGCCAACGTCCTGACTTTC. Protein sequence: CASSESFLHSSGANVLTF.

V is TRBV5-1 and J is TRBJ2-5; 9 bases map to TRBD2. V was pared by 3 bases and J by 3 bases, with 18 bases of the junction left unmatched. Germline CDR1 SGHRS, CDR2 YFSETQ. CDR3 length equals 19 residues. Here the CDR3 reads CASSSTPRGTTSGKETQYF. The CDR3 coding sequence is TGCGCCAGCAGCTCTACCCCCCGCGGGACGACTAGCGGTAAAGAGACCCAGTACTTC. The complete variable domain, with remaining parts taken from reference TRBV5-1 and TRBJ2-5, reads KAGVTQTPRYLIKTRGQQVTLSCSPISGHRSVSWYQQTPGQGLQFLFEYFSETQRNKGNFPGRFSGRQFSNSRSEMNVSTLELGDSALYLCASSSTPRGTTSGKETQYFGPGTRLLVL.

V is TRBV5-6 and J is TRBJ1-1, with TRBD1 identical over 9 bases. The CDR3 contains 14 residues. With 2 bases clipped from V and 4 bases from J, the junction kept 3 bases outside the gene matches. The V gene's germline CDR1 is SGHDT and CDR2 YYEEEE. The CDR3 protein is CASSFGTGSTEAFF. The CDR3 nucleotides are TGTGCCAGCAGCTTCGGGACAGGGAGCACTGAAGCTTTCTTT.

The V and J genes are TRBV12-1 and TRBJ2-7; the table's TRBD2 call for D was not verified on the DNA. TRBV12-1 is recorded as a pseudogene. The CDR3 extends over 18 amino acids. Here the CDR3 reads CASSRVKGGICRGGEQYV. The CDR3 region has the DNA TGTGCCAGCAGCCGTGTCAAGGGTGGGATCTGCCGGGGAGGGGAGCAGTACGTC.

The rearrangement uses TRBV6-1 and TRBJ1-4; D is unclear. Germline V lookup: CDR1 MNHNS, CDR2 SASEGT. CDR3 length equals 15 residues. V dropped 7 bases and J dropped 4 bases, with 16 bases sitting between them. CDR3 residues: CASTGRVGSNEKLFF. CDR3 bases: TGTGCCAGCACCGGGAGGGTCGGGAGTAATGAAAAACTGTTTTTT.

This rearrangement joins TRBV9 to TRBJ1-2; D is undetermined. Germline lookup yields CDR1 SGDLS and CDR2 YYNGEE. V was pared by 4 bases and J by 0 bases, with 13 bases between. The CDR3 totals 15 residues. This chain's CDR3 is CASSPNWLANYGYTF. The CDR3 region has the DNA TGTGCCAGCAGCCCCAATTGGTTAGCTAACTATGGCTACACCTTC. Based on the CDR3 plus reference TRBV9 and TRBJ1-2, the full variable domain is DSGVTQTPKHLITATGQRVTLRCSPRSGDLSVYWYQQSLDQGLQFLIQYYNGEERAKGNILERFSAQQFPDLHSELNLSSLELGDSALYFCASSPNWLANYGYTFGSGTRLTVV.